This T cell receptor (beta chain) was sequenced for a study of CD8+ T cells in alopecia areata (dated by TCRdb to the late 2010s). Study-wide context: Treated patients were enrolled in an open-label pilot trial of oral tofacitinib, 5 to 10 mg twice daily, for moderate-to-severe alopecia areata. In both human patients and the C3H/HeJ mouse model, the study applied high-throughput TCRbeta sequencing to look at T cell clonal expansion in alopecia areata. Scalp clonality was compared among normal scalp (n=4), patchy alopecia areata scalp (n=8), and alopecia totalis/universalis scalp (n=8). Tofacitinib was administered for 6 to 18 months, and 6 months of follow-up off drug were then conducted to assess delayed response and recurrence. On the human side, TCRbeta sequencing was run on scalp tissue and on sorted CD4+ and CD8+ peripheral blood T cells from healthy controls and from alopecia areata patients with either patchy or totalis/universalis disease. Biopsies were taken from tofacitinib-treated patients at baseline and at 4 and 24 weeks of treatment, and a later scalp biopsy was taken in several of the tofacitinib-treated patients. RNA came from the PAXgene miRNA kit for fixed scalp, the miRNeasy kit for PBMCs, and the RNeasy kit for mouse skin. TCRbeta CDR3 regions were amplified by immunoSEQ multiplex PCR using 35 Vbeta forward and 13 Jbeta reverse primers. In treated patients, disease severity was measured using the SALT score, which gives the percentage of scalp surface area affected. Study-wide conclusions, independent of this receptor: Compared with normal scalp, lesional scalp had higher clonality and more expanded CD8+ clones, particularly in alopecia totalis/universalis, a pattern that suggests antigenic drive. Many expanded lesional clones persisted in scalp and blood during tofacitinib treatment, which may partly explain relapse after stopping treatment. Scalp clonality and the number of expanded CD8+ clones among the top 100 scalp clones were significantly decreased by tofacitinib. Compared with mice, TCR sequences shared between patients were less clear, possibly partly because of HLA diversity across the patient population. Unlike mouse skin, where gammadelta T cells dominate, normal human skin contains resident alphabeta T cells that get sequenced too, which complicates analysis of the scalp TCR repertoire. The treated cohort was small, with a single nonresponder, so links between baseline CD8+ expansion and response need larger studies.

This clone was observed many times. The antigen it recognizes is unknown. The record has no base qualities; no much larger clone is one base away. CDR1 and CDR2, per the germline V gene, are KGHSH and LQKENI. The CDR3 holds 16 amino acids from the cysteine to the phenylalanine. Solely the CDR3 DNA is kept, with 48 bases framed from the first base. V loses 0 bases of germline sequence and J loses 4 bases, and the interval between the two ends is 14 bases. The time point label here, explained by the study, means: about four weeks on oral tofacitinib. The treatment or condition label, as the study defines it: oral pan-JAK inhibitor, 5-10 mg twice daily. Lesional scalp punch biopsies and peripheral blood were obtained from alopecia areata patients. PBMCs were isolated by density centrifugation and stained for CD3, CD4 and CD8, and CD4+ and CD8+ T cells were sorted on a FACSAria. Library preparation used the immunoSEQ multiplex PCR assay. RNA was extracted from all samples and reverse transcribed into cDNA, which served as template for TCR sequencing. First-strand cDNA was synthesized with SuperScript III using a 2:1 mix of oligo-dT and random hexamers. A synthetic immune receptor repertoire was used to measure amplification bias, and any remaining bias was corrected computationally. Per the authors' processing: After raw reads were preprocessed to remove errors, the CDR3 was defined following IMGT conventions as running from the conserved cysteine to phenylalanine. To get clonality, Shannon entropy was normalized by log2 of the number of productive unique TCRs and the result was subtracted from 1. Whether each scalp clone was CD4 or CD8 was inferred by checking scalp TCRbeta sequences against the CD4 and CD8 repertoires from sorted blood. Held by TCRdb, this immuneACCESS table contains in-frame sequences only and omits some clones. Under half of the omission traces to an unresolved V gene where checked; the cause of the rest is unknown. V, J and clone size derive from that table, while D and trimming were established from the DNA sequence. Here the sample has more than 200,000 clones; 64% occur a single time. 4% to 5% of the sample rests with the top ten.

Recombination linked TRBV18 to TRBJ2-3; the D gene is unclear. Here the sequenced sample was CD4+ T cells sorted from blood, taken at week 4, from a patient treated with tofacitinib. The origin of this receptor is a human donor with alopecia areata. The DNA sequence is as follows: TGTGCCAGCTCACCACCGGTCCCAATTTACCCAGATACGCAGTATTTT. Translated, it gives CASSPPVPIYPDTQYF. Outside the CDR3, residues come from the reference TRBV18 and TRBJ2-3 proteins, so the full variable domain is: NAGVMQNPRHLVRRRGQEARLRCSPMKGHSHVYWYRQLPEEGLKFMVYLQKENIIDESGMPKERFSAEFPKEGPSILRIQQVVRGDSAAYFCASSPPVPIYPDTQYFGPGTRLTVL.